This entry lists 24 T cell receptor beta chains sequenced from one sample in a study of beta chain features in type 1 diabetes. The study, taken as a whole, reports: Shortening of TCRB CDR3s, moderate but significant, appeared in all four CD4+ subsets of Type 1 diabetes patients.

Expressed TCRB transcripts were sequenced, since all the RNA that had been isolated was reverse transcribed. The data were produced by immunoSEQ multiplex PCR, yet TCRdb's version contains in-frame clones alone and is incomplete. The data contain a few hundred thousand clones, approximately 15% of them singletons. These TCRs are of unknown antigen specificity. The sample consisted of naive CD4+ T cells from blood. These receptors all come from a man aged 25 to 45 with type 1 diabetes.

This clone was picked up a small number of times. This chain uses TRBV4-1 with TRBJ2-7; 10 positions agree with TRBD1. Germline V lookup: CDR1 MGHRA, CDR2 YSYEKL. The trim removed 2 bases at V and 8 bases at J, leaving 9 bases unmatched. The CDR3 is 15 residues long. The CDR3 sequence is CASSQNRGQGKQQYF. The CDR3 coding sequence is TGCGCCAGCAGCCAAAATAGGGGACAGGGGAAACAGCAGTACTTC.

The chain links TRBV11-2 to TRBJ2-3, with a weak D call TRBD2 (6 bases). The V and J ends lost 5 bases and 6 bases respectively, with 18 bases between them. Germline V gene lookup returns CDR1 SGHAT and CDR2 FQNNGV. This CDR3 spans 15 amino acids. DNA of the CDR3: TGTGCCAGCAGCCCCATTGGCGGGGTAGACGATACGCAGTATTTT. Protein sequence: CASSPIGGVDDTQYF.

V is TRBV5-1 and J is TRBJ2-5, with D possibly TRBD2 on 5 matching bases. The CDR3 length is 14 residues. V was shortened by 1 base and J by 5 bases, with 12 bases between the two germline ends. Germline CDR1 is SGHRS and CDR2 is YFSETQ. CDR3: CASSLHGEYETQYF. Here the CDR3 DNA reads TGCGCCAGCAGCTTGCACGGGGAGTACGAGACCCAGTACTTC.

The gene calls are TRBV11-2 and TRBJ1-1, with TRBD1 as a possible D gene (5 bases). This CDR3 is 13 amino acids long. With 1 base removed from V and 7 bases from J, the gap between germline ends came to 10 bases. From germline, CDR1 is SGHAT and CDR2 FQNNGV. This CDR3 reads CASSLGGAVEAFF. CDR3 sequence (DNA): TGTGCCAGCAGCTTAGGCGGGGCGGTTGAAGCTTTCTTT.

The rearrangement links TRBV7-2 to TRBJ2-5; a possible D gene is TRBD2 (6 bases). CDR3 size: 15 residues. Germline-derived CDR1 and CDR2 are SGHTA and FQGNSA. Trimming left V 5 bases short and J 4 bases short, with 17 bases between. This CDR3 reads CASSLRSSVVETQYF. The CDR3 DNA reads as TGTGCCAGCAGCCTCCGGTCTAGCGTGGTAGAGACCCAGTACTTC.

This clone was counted a few times. The rearrangement joins TRBV19 to TRBJ2-1, with D perhaps TRBD2 (6 bases). The V gene's germline CDR1 is LNHDA and CDR2 SQIVND (reference sequence). The CDR3 length is 14 residues. The V gene lost 4 bases and the J gene lost 8 bases, with 15 bases spanning the gap. For the CDR3, the DNA is TGTGCCAGTAGTAGGAGGGATCCCGGCTATGAGCAGTTCTTC. Residues: CASSRRDPGYEQFF.

The rearrangement links TRBV9 to TRBJ2-7; 11 bases map to TRBD2. The CDR3 length is 16 residues. The J segment lost 2 bases and the V segment lost 0 bases, leaving 4 bases of the junction unmatched. Germline loops: CDR1 SGDLS, CDR2 YYNGEE. The DNA of the CDR3 is TGTGCCAGCAGCGTAGGGACTAGCGGGCCCCCCTACGAGCAGTACTTC. It translates to CASSVGTSGPPYEQYF. The variable domain in full, completed from reference TRBV9 and TRBJ2-7, reads DSGVTQTPKHLITATGQRVTLRCSPRSGDLSVYWYQQSLDQGLQFLIQYYNGEERAKGNILERFSAQQFPDLHSELNLSSLELGDSALYFCASSVGTSGPPYEQYFGPGTRLTVT.

This clone was detected only a few times. The chain employs TRBV5-1 and TRBJ1-2, with 7 nucleotides matching TRBD1. The germline V gene has CDR1 SGHRS and CDR2 YFSETQ. J was trimmed by 8 bases and V by 4 bases; bases with no gene match: 8. This CDR3 has 13 residues. CDR3 DNA sequence: TGCGCCAGCAGCAGTACAGGGGCCTACGGCTACACCTTC. Translated, it gives CASSSTGAYGYTF.

The chain uses TRBV9 and TRBJ1-2, with 9 bases aligning to TRBD1. V trimming: 3 bases; J trimming: 5 bases; junction bases outside the gene matches: 14. Per germline, CDR1 SGDLS and CDR2 YYNGEE. CDR3 length equals 17 residues. The DNA of the CDR3 is TGTGCCAGCAGCGCCACCGGGACAGGGAGTTCCCCTTATGGCTACACCTTC. Protein sequence: CASSATGTGSSPYGYTF.

This clone was counted a few times. The chain combines TRBV18 with TRBJ2-7, with D possibly being TRBD1 (6 bases). Germline assignment: CDR1 KGHSH and CDR2 LQKENI. The CDR3 is 14 residues long. V was pared by 4 bases and J by 2 bases, with 12 bases between. CDR3 DNA: TGTGCCAGCTCACTCAATACAGGGACCTACGAGCAGTACTTC. Its protein is CASSLNTGTYEQYF.

This clone occurred a few times. J is TRBJ2-1 and V is TRBV19; 12 positions agree with TRBD2. Germline trimming cut 5 bases from V and 4 bases from J; bases unmatched to any gene: 6. CDR3 length: 16 amino acids. Germline loops: CDR1 LNHDA, CDR2 SQIVND (reference sequence). The CDR3 DNA follows: TGTGCCAGTAGTGGCCTAGCGGGAGGGGGATACAATGAGCAGTTCTTC. Its protein product is CASSGLAGGGYNEQFF.

The V and J genes are TRBV19 and TRBJ2-1; 8 nucleotides match TRBD2. The junction had 7 bases not matched to a gene; V was cut back by 5 bases and J by 10 bases. CDR3 length: 13 residues. The germline CDR1 and CDR2 sequences are LNHDA and SQIVND (reference sequence). This CDR3 reads CASSLGGAREQFF. The CDR3 nucleotides read TGTGCCAGTAGTCTCGGGGGGGCCCGCGAGCAGTTCTTC.

The DNA of the CDR3 is TGCGCCAGCAGCCGTGGTCCGGGACAGGGAACGTACGAGCAGTACTTC. It yields the protein CASSRGPGQGTYEQYF. This chain links TRBV4-1 with TRBJ2-7; 9 nucleotides line up with TRBD1. Germline loops: CDR1 MGHRA, CDR2 YSYEKL. The J segment lost 4 bases and the V segment lost 4 bases, leaving 11 bases of the junction unmatched. The CDR3 has 16 amino acids.

The CDR3 DNA sequence: TGTGCCAGCAGCTCGGTCGGGGAGCTGTTTTTT. Translation: CASSSVGELFF. The rearrangement uses TRBV25-1 and TRBJ2-2; D is undetermined. The CDR3 contains 11 residues. V was shortened by 6 bases and J by 7 bases, with 6 bases between the two germline ends. CDR1 and CDR2 from the germline V gene are MGHDK and SYGVNS.

This clone showed up just a few times. CDR3 in DNA: TGCGCCAGCAGCTCGGCGACTAGCGGGAGCAATGAGCAGTTCTTC. It translates to CASSSATSGSNEQFF. The chain employs TRBV5-1 and TRBJ2-1, with 12 bases aligning to TRBD2. The CDR3 loop spans 15 amino acids. The germline gives CDR1 SGHRS, CDR2 YFSETQ. The junction had 4 bases not matched to a gene; V was cut back by 3 bases and J by 6 bases.

Points on this clone: The identical CDR3 is also encoded by other nucleotide sequences in the sample. The V gene is TRBV6-5, the J gene TRBJ2-5, with TRBD1 identical over 8 bases. CDR1 and CDR2 from the germline V gene are MNHEY and SVGAGI. This CDR3 spans 14 amino acids. The V and J ends lost 6 bases and 3 bases, in that order; junction bases with no gene match: 6. DNA for the CDR3: TGTGCCAGCAGCCTCGGACAGGGAAAAGAGACCCAGTACTTC. Its translation is CASSLGQGKETQYF.

The V gene is TRBV7-9, the J gene TRBJ2-7, with D possibly being TRBD1 (6 bases). Looked up from germline, CDR1 is SEHNR and CDR2 is FQNEAQ (reference sequence). The CDR3 spans 15 residues. Trimming removed 1 base from V and 2 bases from J, with 12 bases in between. The chain's CDR3 is CASSLGGPLTYEQYF. The CDR3 DNA follows: TGTGCCAGCAGCTTAGGGGGGCCTTTGACCTACGAGCAGTACTTC.

This clone occurred a few times. The sample has other DNA sequences that encode this CDR3 too. The V gene is TRBV7-8, the J gene TRBJ2-1, with a tentative D call TRBD1 (6 bases). V lost 1 base to trimming and J lost 3 bases, with 7 bases between them. The germline gives CDR1 SGHVS, CDR2 FQNEAQ. The CDR3 has 14 residues. The CDR3 DNA is TGTGCCAGCAGCTTAGACAGGGACTACAATGAGCAGTTCTTC. The encoded protein is CASSLDRDYNEQFF.

The rearrangement joins TRBV9 to TRBJ2-3, with a weak D call TRBD2 (6 bases). This CDR3 has 16 amino acids. Trimming shortened V by 0 bases and J by 0 bases, and 11 bases separated the two germline ends. Germline V gene data show CDR1 as SGDLS and CDR2 as YYNGEE. The CDR3: CASSVASDPSTDTQYF. Written as DNA, the CDR3 is TGTGCCAGCAGCGTAGCTAGCGACCCTAGCACAGATACGCAGTATTTT.

The chain has TRBV6-6 and TRBJ1-1; D is undetermined. The CDR3 covers 12 residues. V gave up 6 bases and J gave up 11 bases, with 16 bases separating them. Germline V lookup: CDR1 MNHNY, CDR2 SVGAGI (reference sequence). CDR3 sequence reads: CASSLQRGLAFF. CDR3 nucleotides: TGTGCCAGCAGCCTACAACGGGGTTTGGCTTTCTTT.

About this clone itself: The identical CDR3 is also encoded by other nucleotide sequences in the sample. The chain joins TRBV5-1 to TRBJ2-2; 8 nucleotides agree with TRBD1. Losses at the gene ends were 4 bases for V and 3 bases for J; bases not matched to a gene: 5. Germline V lookup: CDR1 SGHRS, CDR2 YFSETQ. The CDR3 is 15 residues long. CDR3 coding DNA: TGCGCCAGCAGCAGCGGACAGGGCTACACCGGGGAGCTGTTTTTT. Translating it yields CASSSGQGYTGELFF.

V is TRBV5-1 and J is TRBJ1-5; tentatively, D is TRBD1 (6 bases). Per germline, CDR1 SGHRS and CDR2 YFSETQ. CDR3 length: 16 amino acids. Deletions cut 2 bases from V and 1 base from J, with 13 bases between. The CDR3 nucleotides read TGCGCCAGCAGCTTTGAACCAGGGGACAGCAATCAGCCCCAGCATTTT. It codes for CASSFEPGDSNQPQHF.

The chain uses TRBV2 and TRBJ2-2, with TRBD2 as a possible D gene (5 bases). V shed 2 bases and J shed 3 bases, with 10 bases lying between them. Germline CDR1 reads SNHLY; CDR2 reads FYNNEI. The CDR3 sequence is 15 residues long. This chain's CDR3 is CASSEILGDTGELFF. The CDR3, as DNA: TGTGCCAGCAGTGAAATCCTCGGGGACACCGGGGAGCTGTTTTTT. Looking up the rest from reference TRBV2 and TRBJ2-2 gives the full variable domain: EPEVTQTPSHQVTQMGQEVILRCVPISNHLYFYWYRQILGQKVEFLVSFYNNEISEKSEIFDDQFSVERPDGSNFTLKIRSTKLEDSAMYFCASSEILGDTGELFFGEGSRLTVL.

The chain has TRBV6-6 and TRBJ2-3; D gene uncertain. Trimming shortened V by 6 bases and J by 1 base, and 8 bases separated the two germline ends. The CDR3 has 13 residues. Germline-derived CDR1 and CDR2 are MNHNY and SVGAGI (reference sequence). The CDR3 protein is CASRLTGTDTQYF. The CDR3 DNA sequence: TGTGCCAGCAGGCTAACAGGCACAGATACGCAGTATTTT.